The clone carrying this T cell receptor (beta chain) was detected only a few times. These data are taken from a study of T cell changes during pregnancy in multiple sclerosis. Measured with immunoSEQ multiplex PCR; TCRdb has only the in-frame clones, and not every one. The sample yields about 60,000 clones, 80% to 95% seen once. This CDR3 has 13 residues. Germline V CDR1 and CDR2: SGHTA, FQGNSA. V gave up 4 bases and J gave up 4 bases, with 10 bases separating them. The material was peripheral blood, obtained in the first trimester of pregnancy. The chain links TRBV7-2 to TRBJ1-2; tentatively, D is TRBD1 (6 bases). This sequence was found in a female donor with multiple sclerosis, enrolled in a pregnancy study. In DNA form, the CDR3 reads TGTGCCAGCAGCTCCAGGGGATCCTATGGCTACACCTTC. This encodes CASSSRGSYGYTF.